These T cell receptor beta chains were read from a single sample in a study of cytomegalovirus exposure and HLA in healthy donors. Profiling relied on immunoSEQ multiplex PCR, and the TCRdb table lists in-frame clones only, not all of them. The sample shows hundreds of thousands of clones, roughly 84% of them seen only once. Material: PBMCs. The origin of the receptors is a girl aged 2-9 years in good health and CMV-seronegative. Both conserved end residues are part of each CDR3.

j_gene: TRBJ2-3; v_gene: TRBV9; CDR3aa: CASSTLRQGFTDTQYF
j_gene: TRBJ2-2; v_gene: TRBV4-1; CDR3aa: CASSQRTGPNTGELFF
j_gene: TRBJ1-1; v_gene: TRBV19; CDR3aa: CASSAGQTGAGSAFF
j_gene: TRBJ2-2; v_gene: TRBV7-2; CDR3aa: CASSLGGGRAGELFF
j_gene: TRBJ2-1; v_gene: TRBV7-8; CDR3aa: CASSPRRGLAGDNEQFF
j_gene: TRBJ2-7; v_gene: TRBV6-6; CDR3aa: CASAGAGLYEQYF
j_gene: TRBJ2-2; v_gene: TRBV12-5; CDR3aa: CASGIQIGQGNTGELFF
j_gene: TRBJ1-1; v_gene: TRBV19; CDR3aa: CASSIGHLNTEAFF
j_gene: TRBJ2-3; v_gene: TRBV7-2; CDR3aa: CASSPWEVIDTQYF
j_gene: TRBJ2-1; v_gene: TRBV7-8; CDR3aa: CASSLASGRAGYNEQFF
j_gene: TRBJ1-1; v_gene: TRBV4-1; CDR3aa: CASKRTVMNTEAFF
j_gene: TRBJ1-3; v_gene: TRBV5-1; CDR3aa: CASSLATGRGSGNTIYF
j_gene: TRBJ1-1; v_gene: TRBV18; CDR3aa: CASSPLVNTEAFF
j_gene: TRBJ2-4; v_gene: TRBV4-1; CDR3aa: CASSQDQAVAVANIQYF
j_gene: TRBJ2-2; v_gene: TRBV6-5; CDR3aa: CASKQGAGELFF
j_gene: TRBJ1-2; v_gene: TRBV2; CDR3aa: CASSDGHNYGYTF
j_gene: TRBJ1-4; v_gene: TRBV19; CDR3aa: CASSIVPIGVATNEKLFF
j_gene: TRBJ2-5; v_gene: TRBV11-3; CDR3aa: CASSLVGGETQYF
j_gene: TRBJ2-3; v_gene: TRBV27; CDR3aa: CASSVYIGTNTDTQYF
j_gene: TRBJ2-7; v_gene: TRBV2; CDR3aa: CASSEPLPYGEQYF
j_gene: TRBJ2-7; v_gene: TRBV19; CDR3aa: CASSNLYEQYF
j_gene: TRBJ1-5; v_gene: TRBV6-5; CDR3aa: CASSYPDREQPQHF
j_gene: TRBJ1-5; v_gene: TRBV5-3; CDR3aa: CARSFPPSGAPLMIYSNQPQHF
j_gene: TRBJ2-3; v_gene: TRBV5-1; CDR3aa: CASSLERTSTSSQYF
j_gene: TRBJ2-7; v_gene: TRBV5-1; CDR3aa: CASSLAGTSYEQYF
j_gene: TRBJ1-2; v_gene: TRBV4-1; CDR3aa: CASSQGGRRDRPNYGYTF
j_gene: TRBJ1-2; v_gene: TRBV6-6; CDR3aa: CASTQTVNYGYTF